This T cell receptor beta chain was recovered during a study of PD-1 blockade in classical Hodgkin lymphoma. Stated time point: cycle 4 day 1 (C4D1), after 6 weeks of nivolumab. Following autologous stem cell transplantation, relapse occurred in every patient, and exposure to brentuximab vedotin varied. Produced via immunoSEQ multiplex PCR; TCRdb's table is partial and in-frame only. The data contain about 52,000 clones, roughly nine tenths of them singletons. As regards this clone: The antigen is not known.

Study-level results: Those starting nivolumab under 1 year post-ASCT were excluded.

The CDR3 has 15 residues. Looked up from germline, CDR1 is ENHRY and CDR2 is SYGVKD. Trimming stripped 0 bases from V and 10 bases from J, with 15 bases between. The genes are TRBV10-3 and TRBJ1-4, with D unresolved. The material was peripheral blood mononuclear cells (PBMCs), obtained before the fourth cycle of nivolumab. The TCR comes from a human donor with classical Hodgkin lymphoma. CDR3 sequence reads: CAISESNGLRRKLFF. CDR3 bases: TGTGCCATCAGTGAGTCAAACGGCTTGAGGCGAAAACTGTTTTTT.